The 23 T cell receptor beta chains given below trace back to one sample, sequenced in a study of blood T cell repertoires in COVID-19. Some clones are missing from TCRdb's copy, which holds only in-frame ones; the method was immunoSEQ multiplex PCR. The data hold 200,000 to 300,000 clones, with about 89% observed a single time. Sequencing used peripheral blood. The origin of the receptors is a woman in her fifties or sixties with acute or convalescent COVID-19.

The chain carries TRBV19 and TRBJ1-5; possibly TRBD1 for D (6 bases). Germline V gene sequence: CDR1 LNHDA, CDR2 SQIVND (reference sequence). The germline V and J ends were trimmed by 9 bases and 4 bases, with 13 bases remaining between them. The CDR3 runs to 13 residues. The CDR3 sequence is CASQGFGNQPQHF. For the CDR3, the DNA is TGTGCCAGCCAGGGGTTTGGGAATCAGCCCCAGCATTTT.

This clone has more than one count but fewer than ten. The V gene is TRBV27, the J gene TRBJ1-2, with a weak D call TRBD1 (6 bases). The CDR3 runs to 13 residues. CDR1 and CDR2 (germline): MNHEY, SMNVEV (reference sequence). Trimming cost V 3 bases and J 8 bases, with 13 bases left between them. CDR3 sequence (DNA): TGTGCCAGCAGTTTGCTTGGGGGCAGAGGCTACACCTTC. Protein: CASSLLGGRGYTF.

This rearrangement joins TRBV19 to TRBJ2-1; 11 nucleotides line up with TRBD1. CDR1 LNHDA and CDR2 SQIVND come from the germline V gene (reference sequence). The CDR3 runs 17 residues. V shed 4 bases, J shed 4 bases, and the junction held 9 bases outside the gene matches. The CDR3 spells CASSSTRTGGQYNEQFF. In DNA form, the CDR3 reads TGTGCCAGTAGTAGCACCCGGACAGGGGGCCAATACAATGAGCAGTTCTTC.

V gene TRBV3-1 (or the pseudogene TRBV3-2) combines with J gene TRBJ2-5; TRBD2 aligns across 12 bases. J lost 5 bases, V lost 5 bases, and 6 bases had no gene match. Germline values: CDR1 LGHDT, CDR2 YNNKEL (reference sequence). The CDR3 runs to 15 residues. The CDR3 spells CASSIRTSGTETQYF. The CDR3, as DNA: TGTGCCAGCAGCATACGGACTAGCGGGACGGAGACCCAGTACTTC.

CDR3 residues: CASSPAGRGHEQFF. For the CDR3, the DNA is TGTGCCAGCAGCCCAGCGGGAAGGGGCCATGAGCAGTTCTTC. The chain couples TRBV28 to TRBJ2-1; 7 nucleotides line up with TRBD2. This CDR3 has 14 amino acids. With V trimmed by 6 bases and J by 8 bases, 10 bases remained unmatched. Germline values: CDR1 MDHEN, CDR2 SYDVKM.

This chain connects TRBV24-1 to TRBJ2-7, with 9 bases lining up with TRBD1. The trim removed 5 bases at V and 6 bases at J, leaving 10 bases unmatched. In germline, CDR1 is KGHDR, CDR2 SFDVKD. The CDR3 is 15 residues long. Here the CDR3 reads CATSVAGQGSGEQYF. The DNA for the CDR3 is TGTGCCACCAGTGTGGCGGGACAGGGTTCAGGCGAGCAGTACTTC.

The chain employs TRBV28 and TRBJ2-7; TRBD1 matches 8 bases. Germline CDR1 MDHEN, CDR2 SYDVKM. Germline trimming cut 5 bases from V and 4 bases from J; bases unmatched to any gene: 16. The CDR3 runs to 17 residues. For the CDR3, the DNA is TGTGCCAGCAGTGACCAGGGGCGGACAGGGACGGGATACGAGCAGTACTTC. Protein: CASSDQGRTGTGYEQYF.

The chain carries TRBV9 and TRBJ1-1; D remains ambiguous. V was cut by 4 bases and J by 1 base, with 8 bases left in between. Germline assignment: CDR1 SGDLS and CDR2 YYNGEE. This CDR3 region has 13 residues. In nucleotides, the CDR3 is TGTGCCAGCAGCCCTCACAAGAACACTGAAGCTTTCTTT. Residues: CASSPHKNTEAFF.

The chain joins TRBV7-2 to TRBJ1-5; 10 bases align to TRBD1. The CDR3 loop spans 14 amino acids. J was trimmed by 6 bases and V by 5 bases; bases with no gene match: 4. The germline V gene encodes CDR1 SGHTA and CDR2 FQGNSA. The CDR3 DNA follows: TGTGCCAGCAGCCCCGGGACAGGGGCTCAGCCCCAGCATTTT. Residues: CASSPGTGAQPQHF.

Only one count was recorded for this clone. The rearrangement joins TRBV5-1 to TRBJ2-5; 9 nucleotides align to TRBD1. The junction had 6 bases not matched to a gene; V was cut back by 7 bases and J by 5 bases. In germline, CDR1 is SGHRS, CDR2 YFSETQ. This CDR3 comprises 13 residues. The CDR3 sequence: CASSGTGSETQYF. CDR3 nucleotide sequence: TGCGCCAGCTCCGGGACAGGGAGCGAGACCCAGTACTTC.

This rearrangement joins TRBV7-9 to TRBJ2-1; D possibly corresponds to TRBD2 (5 bases). The V gene's germline CDR1 is SEHNR and CDR2 FQNEAQ (reference sequence). The ends were cut back, 5 bases at V and 6 bases at J, with 11 bases in the middle. The CDR3 loop spans 13 amino acids. CDR3 in amino acids: CASSVHGSNEQFF. Written as DNA, the CDR3 is TGTGCCAGCAGCGTACATGGGAGCAATGAGCAGTTCTTC.

This rearrangement joins TRBV7-2 to TRBJ2-5; D uncertain. Germline V gives CDR1 SGHTA, CDR2 FQGNSA. Deletions cut 1 base from V and 2 bases from J, with 8 bases between. CDR3 size: 14 residues. The CDR3 sequence: CASSLGGRQETQYF. The CDR3 nucleotides read TGTGCCAGCAGCTTAGGAGGCAGACAAGAGACCCAGTACTTC.

In this sample, this clone turned up a few times. CDR3 nucleotides: TGTGCCAGCAGCTTTACAGGGGACGAGACCCAGTACTTC. It codes for CASSFTGDETQYF. The chain uses TRBV7-9 and TRBJ2-5, with TRBD1 matching 7 bases. Germline CDR1 SEHNR, CDR2 FQNEAQ (reference sequence). V shed 3 bases and J 5 bases; nucleotides not matched to a gene: 3. CDR3 length equals 13 residues. Full variable domain (missing parts from reference TRBV7-9 and TRBJ2-5): DTGVSQNPRHKITKRGQNVTFRCDPISEHNRLYWYRQTLGQGPEFLTYFQNEAQLEKSRLLSDRFSAERPKGSFSTLEIQRTEQGDSAMYLCASSFTGDETQYFGPGTRLLVL.

This chain uses TRBV3-1 (or the pseudogene TRBV3-2) with TRBJ1-2; the match to TRBD1 covers 8 bases. CDR1 and CDR2 (germline): LGHDT, YNNKEL (reference sequence). V lost 6 bases, J lost 7 bases, and 7 bases stayed unmatched. The CDR3 spans 13 residues. CDR3 coding DNA: TGTGCCAGCAGTCAACAGGGGGGAGGTGGCTACACCTTC. Translated, it gives CASSQQGGGGYTF.

The CDR3 here is CASSPSGTGFYGYTF. The CDR3 DNA sequence: TGTGCCAGCAGCCCCTCGGGGACAGGTTTCTATGGCTACACCTTC. The V and J genes are TRBV4-2 and TRBJ1-2, with TRBD1 matching 8 bases. The germline CDR1 and CDR2 sequences are LGHNA and YNFKEQ. J lost 4 bases, V lost 4 bases, and 8 bases had no gene match. The CDR3 loop spans 15 amino acids.

In its sample, this clone was seen many times. The genes are TRBV21-1 and TRBJ2-3; the table's D call, TRBD2, has no DNA check behind it. TRBV21-1 is labeled a pseudogene. The CDR3 consists of 17 residues. This chain's CDR3 is CASKGLAEETSTDTQYF. CDR3 in DNA: TGTGCCAGCAAAGGACTAGCGGAGGAGACTAGCACAGATACGCAGTATTTT.

V usage is TRBV7-9 and J usage is TRBJ2-7, with 7 nucleotides matching TRBD2. The germline gives CDR1 SEHNR, CDR2 FQNEAQ (reference sequence). The ends lost 8 bases at V and 2 bases at J; junction bases unmatched: 9. The CDR3 totals 14 residues. In nucleotides, the CDR3 is TGTGCCAGCGTTCGGCTAGCGGAAACCTACGAGCAGTACTTC. Its protein is CASVRLAETYEQYF.

J is TRBJ2-5 and V is TRBV29-1, with 9 bases aligning to TRBD1. V was clipped by 6 bases and J by 5 bases; unmatched bases: 1. The CDR3 consists of 11 residues. CDR1 and CDR2 from the germline V gene are SQVTM and ANQGSEA. CDR3 DNA sequence: TGCAGCGTGGGGACAGGGGAGACCCAGTACTTC. Translation: CSVGTGETQYF.

The chain links TRBV28 to TRBJ2-6, with TRBD1 matching 8 bases. The CDR3 covers 16 residues. Per the germline V gene, CDR1 is MDHEN and CDR2 is SYDVKM. The V gene end was trimmed by 5 bases and the J gene end by 4 bases; junction bases not matched to a gene: 7. The CDR3 DNA reads as TGTGCCAGCAGTGACCAGGGGGCGGCAGGGGCCAACGTCCTGACTTTC. This encodes CASSDQGAAGANVLTF.

The rearrangement uses TRBV10-3 and TRBJ2-7; 11 bases line up with TRBD2. There are 14 residues in the CDR3. Germline-derived CDR1 and CDR2 are ENHRY and SYGVKD. V was pared by 5 bases and J by 5 bases, with 5 bases of the junction left unmatched. CDR3 amino acids: CAISTSGSIHEQYF. DNA for the CDR3: TGTGCCATCAGTACTAGCGGGAGTATACACGAGCAGTACTTC.

The V gene is TRBV19, the J gene TRBJ2-7, with D perhaps TRBD1 (6 bases). The germline V gene encodes CDR1 LNHDA and CDR2 SQIVND (reference sequence). This CDR3 contains 15 residues. V was trimmed by 1 base and J by 1 base, leaving 11 bases between them. CDR3 sequence reads: CASSIATGPSYEQYF. CDR3 bases: TGTGCCAGTAGTATAGCCACAGGGCCGTCCTACGAGCAGTACTTC.

The chain carries TRBV5-5 and TRBJ2-7, with 12 bases fitting TRBD1. Losses at the gene ends were 0 bases for V and 3 bases for J; bases not matched to a gene: 4. The CDR3 runs to 16 residues. Germline V lookup: CDR1 SGHKS, CDR2 YYEKEE (reference sequence). CDR3: CASSLEGTGGFYEQYF. Written as DNA, the CDR3 is TGTGCCAGCAGCTTGGAAGGGACAGGGGGCTTCTACGAGCAGTACTTC. Variable domain in full (rest from reference TRBV5-5 and TRBJ2-7): DAGVTQSPTHLIKTRGQQVTLRCSPISGHKSVSWYQQVLGQGPQFIFQYYEKEERGRGNFPDRFSARQFPNYSSELNVNALLLGDSALYLCASSLEGTGGFYEQYFGPGTRLTVT.

This chain's CDR3 is CASSRSNYEQYF. CDR3 coding DNA: TGTGCCAGCAGCCGGAGTAATTACGAGCAGTACTTC. This chain connects TRBV14 to TRBJ2-7; D not certain. CDR1 and CDR2 (germline): SGHDN, FVKESK. V was clipped by 4 bases and J by 4 bases, with 8 bases between them. The CDR3 runs to 12 residues.